These T cell receptor beta chains were read from a single sample in a study of cytomegalovirus exposure and HLA in healthy donors. Sequencing used immunoSEQ multiplex PCR; TCRdb keeps in-frame clones, though not all of them. The table records some 78,000 clones, roughly three quarters of them present only once. Sequencing was done on a sample of PBMCs. Every receptor here comes from a woman in her forties or fifties in good health and CMV-seropositive. CDR3s include the opening cysteine and the closing phenylalanine or tryptophan. A D gene is named only where the DNA matches it firmly. A row's size may be missing; if present it is once, few, many or a size class.

j_call cdr3_length clone_size v_call d_call cdr3_nt cdr3_aa
TRBJ1-1 11 . TRBV20-1 . TGCAGTGCTAGAGGGTCAGCTGAAGCTTTCTTT CSARGSAEAFF
TRBJ2-7 14 . TRBV7-6 TRBD2 TGTGCCAGCAGCCCCGGACTAGCCGTATACGAGCAGTACTTC CASSPGLAVYEQYF
TRBJ1-1 16 . TRBV4-1 . TGCGCCAGCAGCCAACCAGGGGAGCTTGCGGACACTGAAGCTTTCTTT CASSQPGELADTEAFF
TRBJ2-1 12 . TRBV15 . TGTGCCACCAGCAGAGGTAGCTATGAGCAGTTCTTC CATSRGSYEQFF
TRBJ1-2 17 once TRBV13 TRBD1 TGTGCCAGCAGCTTAATTTCCGCCGGACAGGGGGTGTATGGCTACACCTTC CASSLISAGQGVYGYTF
TRBJ2-5 16 . TRBV4-1 TRBD1 TGCGCCAGCAGCCAAGACCCGGGACAGACTCACGAGACCCAGTACTTC CASSQDPGQTHETQYF
TRBJ1-1 15 . TRBV6-6 . TGTGCCAGCAGTTACTCTGGGGGCATAGGCGCTGAAGCTTTCTTT CASSYSGGIGAEAFF
TRBJ1-6 16 . TRBV5-8 TRBD1 TGTGCCAGCAGCTTTCCCCAGACAGGGGGCCTATCACCCCTCCACTTT CASSFPQTGGLSPLHF
TRBJ2-5 13 once TRBV29-1 TRBD1 TGCAGCGTAGGGACAGCTGGGGCAGAGACCCAGTACTTC CSVGTAGAETQYF
TRBJ1-2 15 . TRBV27 . TGTGCCAGCAGTTTAAAATACCTTGGCGGCTATGGCTACACCTTC CASSLKYLGGYGYTF
TRBJ1-3 14 . TRBV12-5 . TGTGCTAGTGGGGTTAAGAGCTCTGGAAACACCATATATTTT CASGVKSSGNTIYF
TRBJ2-5 13 . TRBV10-3 TRBD1 TGTGCCATCAATCGGGACAGGCAAGAGACCCAGTACTTC CAINRDRQETQYF
TRBJ1-1 12 . TRBV5-1 . TGCGCCAGCAGGAGGGGAGGAACTGAAGCTTTCTTT CASRRGGTEAFF
TRBJ1-1 15 . TRBV29-1 . TGCAGCGTCGACCCTTGGACGGGATTGAACACTGAAGCTTTCTTT CSVDPWTGLNTEAFF
TRBJ1-2 16 . TRBV15 TRBD1 TGTGCCACCAGCAGCGATTACGCCGGGACAGCCCATGGCTACACCTTC CATSSDYAGTAHGYTF